This T cell receptor beta chain is drawn from a study of cytomegalovirus exposure and HLA in healthy donors. Whole-study context: The same platform used for the roughly 600 first-cohort repertoires was also used for the roughly 130 validation repertoires, as a later analysis reported.

Remarks on this clone: Its antigen remains unknown.

Overall study results and limits: Later, an analysis found that TCR clusters from the first cohort tended to co-occur in the 120 or so validation repertoires. Many donors carried some public TCRs, although rarity characterized most TCR sequences. Among the CMV-associated chains, three were confirmed in vitro as specific for CMV antigens.

The trim removed 4 bases at V and 3 bases at J, leaving 8 bases unmatched. The CDR3 is made up of 15 amino acids. Germline lookup yields CDR1 SGHRS and CDR2 YFSETQ. This table comes from immunoSEQ multiplex PCR, and its TCRdb copy is limited to in-frame clones, with some not included. Of around 190,000 clones listed, about three quarters are singletons. The chain employs TRBV5-1 and TRBJ1-1, with 8 bases lining up with TRBD1. This receptor was identified in a woman in her twenties or thirties in good health and CMV-seronegative. Sequencing was carried out using PBMCs. CDR3 protein: CASSPTGAGYTEAFF. CDR3 bases: TGCGCCAGCAGCCCGACAGGGGCAGGGTACACTGAAGCTTTCTTT.